Included here is one T cell receptor beta chain sequence, with context. Its specificity is unknown. The data derive from a study of shared clonotypes between healthy human individuals. At the level of the study: Each donor's CD8 memory used one plate, CD8 naive two, each CD4 subset three. Findings of the study overall: For naive CD4 cells, 4% to 5% of clonotypes were shared across a few donors. Clonotypes shared by all four sorted-subset donors had higher generation probabilities than non-shared clonotypes. Larger estimated richness was generally seen in naive subsets than in memory subsets.

Profiling relied on immunoSEQ multiplex PCR, and the TCRdb table lists in-frame clones only, not all of them. Of millions of clones detected, about 94% appear once; the ten largest clones hold 1% to 1.3%. In the naive CD8 group, cells lacked CD45RO and were positively selected for CCR7, so terminally differentiated effector memory CD45RA+ cells were left out. Germline V gene data show CDR1 as MGHRA and CDR2 as YSYEKL. V shed 5 bases and J shed 3 bases, with 10 bases lying between them. The CDR3 has 13 residues. The chain employs TRBV4-1 and TRBJ2-5, with D perhaps matching TRBD1 (5 bases). Sequencing was performed on naive CD8+ T cells sorted from blood. The receptor comes from a man between 18 and 29 years old in good health. The CDR3 DNA reads as TGCGCCAGCAGCTATGACAGCGAAGAGACCCAGTACTTC. This sequence encodes CASSYDSEETQYF.